The rows below give T cell receptor beta chains drawn from one sample of a study of CD8 T cells in Susac syndrome. TCRdb passed the immunoSEQ multiplex PCR reads through MiXCR, listing each CDR3 protein once. Among roughly 140,000 distinct CDR3 sequences listed, around 96% were seen once. Material: CD8+ T cells from PBMCs. The receptors were gathered from a human donor with multiple sclerosis. Both conserved end residues are part of each CDR3. D genes are given only for firm matches. Clone size is shown for a subset of rows, as once, few, many or a class of expanded clone.

v_gene	abundance	j_gene	d_gene	CDR3nt	CDR3aa
TRBV2	once	TRBJ1-1	.	TGTGCCAGCAGTGGGCGGGACGCTTTCTTT	CASSGRDAFF
TRBV14	.	TRBJ1-2	TRBD1	TGTGCCAGCAGCCGCCACGGACAGGGAGGAATGGATGGCTACACCTTC	CASSRHGQGGMDGYTF
TRBV30	.	TRBJ2-1	.	TGTGCCTGGTCACAGGCGAGCTCCTACAATGAGCAGTTCTTC	CAWSQASSYNEQFF
TRBV13	.	TRBJ1-2	TRBD1	TGTGCCAGCAGCTCGGACAGGGAAAGGGCCTATGGCTACACCTTC	CASSSDRERAYGYTF
TRBV29-1	.	TRBJ2-5	TRBD2	TGCAGCGTTGAATCGGGGGGGTACCAAGAGACCCAGTACTTC	CSVESGGYQETQYF
TRBV9	few	TRBJ2-7	.	TGTGCCAGCAGCGCCCCGGGCTACGAGCAGTACTTC	CASSAPGYEQYF
TRBV7-8	.	TRBJ2-7	.	TGTGCCAGCAGCCCCGTCTTGCACGAGCAGTACTTC	CASSPVLHEQYF
TRBV12-3/TRBV12-4	.	TRBJ1-5	TRBD1	TGTGCCAGCAGGCAGGGACAGGGTCGCAATCAGCCCCAGCATTTT	CASRQGQGRNQPQHF
TRBV7-9	.	TRBJ2-1	.	TGTGCCAGCAGCGCAACGGCAAATGAGCAGTTCTTC	CASSATANEQFF
TRBV15	.	TRBJ1-1	.	TGTGCCACCAGCCGGGAAGGGGCTGATGAAGCTTTCTTT	CATSREGADEAFF
TRBV2	.	TRBJ2-5	TRBD2	TGTGCCAGCACTAGCGGAACAAACCAAGAGACCCAGTACTTC	CASTSGTNQETQYF
TRBV7-9	.	TRBJ2-5	.	TGTGCCAGCAGCTTAGCGATGGGAGCCCAGGAGACCCAGTACTTC	CASSLAMGAQETQYF
TRBV13	.	TRBJ1-3	.	TGTGCCAGCAGCTCCGGATTGGGGGGAAACACCATATATTTT	CASSSGLGGNTIYF
TRBV5-6	.	TRBJ1-6	.	TGTGCCAGCAGCCCGACCCGGGAGCGGGGATCTCATTCACCCCTCCACTTT	CASSPTRERGSHSPLHF
TRBV12-3/TRBV12-4	.	TRBJ2-1	TRBD2	TGTGCCAGCAGTTCCATCTCCGGGACTAGCGGGGGTGGCCCCAATGAGCAGTTCTTC	CASSSISGTSGGGPNEQFF
TRBV19	.	TRBJ2-1	TRBD1	TGTGCCACGGGACAGGGGTTTGATGAGCAGTTCTTC	CATGQGFDEQFF
TRBV28	.	TRBJ1-1	.	TGTGCCAGCAGTTTCGCTGGTGGGACTGAAGCTTTCTTT	CASSFAGGTEAFF
TRBV7-8	.	TRBJ2-1	.	TGTGCCAGCAGCTTATCGGGGGTGACCTCCTACAATGAGCAGTTCTTC	CASSLSGVTSYNEQFF
TRBV30	once	TRBJ1-1	TRBD1	TGTGCCTGGAGTGGACAGGGCACTGAAGCTTTCTTT	CAWSGQGTEAFF
TRBV9	.	TRBJ2-7	.	TGTGCCAGCAGCGGCAATACAGGGAGCGAGCAGTACTTC	CASSGNTGSEQYF
TRBV4-2	.	TRBJ1-5	.	TGTGCCAGCAGCCAACCGGAGGAGGGTCAGCCCCAGCATTTT	CASSQPEEGQPQHF
TRBV9	.	TRBJ1-5	TRBD1	TGTGCCAGCAGCGCCCAGGGGGGTCAGCCCCAGCATTTT	CASSAQGGQPQHF
TRBV19	.	TRBJ2-1	.	TGTGCCAGTAGTATAGTGGGACGTGAGCAGTTCTTC	CASSIVGREQFF
TRBV20-1	.	TRBJ1-1	TRBD1	TGCAGTGCTAGAAGACAGGGGACGGGGACTGAAGCTTTCTTT	CSARRQGTGTEAFF
TRBV12-3/TRBV12-4	.	TRBJ1-2	TRBD1	TGTGCCAGCAGTTTCTCGGGACAGAGGGCGATCTTTGGCTACACCTTC	CASSFSGQRAIFGYTF
TRBV7-9	once	TRBJ1-6	.	TGTGCCAGCAGCTTAGCGCTAGGAGAATCACCCCTCCACTTT	CASSLALGESPLHF
TRBV6-6	.	TRBJ1-2	.	TGTGCCAGCTTCGTAGGACATGGCTACACCTTC	CASFVGHGYTF
TRBV15	once	TRBJ2-5	TRBD2	TGTGCCACCTCTTCTTCACTCGGGGGGGGTGAGACCCAGTACTTC	CATSSSLGGGETQYF
TRBV6-6	.	TRBJ2-3	.	TGTGCCAGCAGTACGACCCCAGATACGCAGTATTTT	CASSTTPDTQYF
TRBV6-6	.	TRBJ1-5	.	TGTGCCAGCAGTTCACTGGATCAGCCCCAGCATTTT	CASSSLDQPQHF
TRBV2	.	TRBJ2-7	.	TGTGCCAGCAGCAACTTGGGGGGTCCCTCCTACGAGCAGTACTTC	CASSNLGGPSYEQYF
TRBV15	once	TRBJ2-3	TRBD2	TGTGCCACCAGGGGGACTAGCGAGGATGATACGCAGTATTTT	CATRGTSEDDTQYF
TRBV9	.	TRBJ2-6	.	TGTGCCAGCAGCGCGGGCGGCGGGCGAGGGGCCAACGTCCTGACTTTC	CASSAGGGRGANVLTF
TRBV12-3/TRBV12-4	.	TRBJ1-5	.	TGTGCCAGCAGTTCCGACTGGCAGCCCCAGCATTTT	CASSSDWQPQHF
TRBV5-1	.	TRBJ2-7	.	TGCGCCAGCAGCTTGGAGCAGAGGGGCAGGTACGAGCAGTACTTC	CASSLEQRGRYEQYF
TRBV12-5	.	TRBJ2-5	.	TGTGCTAGTGCCCGGACGGGTGGATCCGGCCTCCGGGGGTACTTC	CASARTGGSGLRGYF
TRBV11-2	once	TRBJ2-1	TRBD2	TGTGCCAGCAGCTTAACGGGGGGGCCCTCCAATTGGCAGTTCTTC	CASSLTGGPSNWQFF
TRBV20-1	.	TRBJ1-1	TRBD1	TGCAGTGCTAGGATCTTTGGACAGGGTATGACTGAAGCTTTCTTT	CSARIFGQGMTEAFF
TRBV27	once	TRBJ1-5	TRBD1	TGTGCCAGCAGCGATACAGGGGTCGGTCAGCCCCAGCATTTT	CASSDTGVGQPQHF
TRBV7-8	.	TRBJ1-1	TRBD1	TGTGCCAGCAGCGCCCCTACGGGCAGGGGGCGAACACGGGACACTGAAGCTTTCTTT	CASSAPTGRGRTRDTEAFF
TRBV5-6	.	TRBJ1-2	TRBD1	TGTGCCAGCAGCTTACAGGGGAACGGCTACACCTTC	CASSLQGNGYTF
TRBV5-1	.	TRBJ1-1	.	TGTGCCAGCAGTTTATCGATGAACACTGAAGCTTTCTTT	CASSLSMNTEAFF
TRBV24-1	.	TRBJ2-3	TRBD2	TGTGCCACCAGTGATTGCGGACTAGCGGGGGGAAGAGATACGCAGTATTTT	CATSDCGLAGGRDTQYF
TRBV24-1	.	TRBJ2-1	.	TGTGCCACCAGTGGGGGGGGCTCAGAGCAGTTCTTC	CATSGGGSEQFF